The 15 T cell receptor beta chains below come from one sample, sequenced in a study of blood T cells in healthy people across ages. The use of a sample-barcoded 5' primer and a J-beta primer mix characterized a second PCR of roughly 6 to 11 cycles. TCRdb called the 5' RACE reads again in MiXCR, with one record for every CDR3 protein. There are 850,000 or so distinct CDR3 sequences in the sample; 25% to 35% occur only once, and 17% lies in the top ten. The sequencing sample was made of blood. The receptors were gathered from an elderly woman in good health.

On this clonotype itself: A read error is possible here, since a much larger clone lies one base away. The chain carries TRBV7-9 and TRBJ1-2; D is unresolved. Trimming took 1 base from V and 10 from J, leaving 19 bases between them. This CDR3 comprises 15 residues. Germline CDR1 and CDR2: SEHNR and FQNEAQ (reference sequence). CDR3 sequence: CASSLVFGSPGLYTF. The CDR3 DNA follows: TGTGCCAGCAGCTTAGTCTTTGGTTCTCCAGGACTCTACACCTTC. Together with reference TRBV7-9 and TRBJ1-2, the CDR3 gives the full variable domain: DTGVSQNPRHKITKRGQNVTFRCDPISEHNRLYWYRQTLGQGPEFLTYFQNEAQLEKSRLLSDRFSAERPKGSFSTLEIQRTEQGDSAMYLCASSLVFGSPGLYTFGSGTRLTVV.

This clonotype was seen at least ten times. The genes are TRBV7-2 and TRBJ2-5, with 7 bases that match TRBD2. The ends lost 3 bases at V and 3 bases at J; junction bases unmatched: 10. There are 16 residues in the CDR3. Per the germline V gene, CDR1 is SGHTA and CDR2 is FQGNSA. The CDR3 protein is CASSLGGMGGEETQYF. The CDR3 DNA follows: TGTGCCAGCAGCTTGGGTGGAATGGGGGGGGAAGAGACCCAGTACTTC.

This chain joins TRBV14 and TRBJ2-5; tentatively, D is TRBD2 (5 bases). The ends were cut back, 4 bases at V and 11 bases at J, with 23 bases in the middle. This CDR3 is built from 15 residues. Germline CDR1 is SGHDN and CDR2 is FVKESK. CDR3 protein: CASSLFTSGIGEQYF. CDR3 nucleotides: TGTGCCAGCAGCCTCTTCACGTCGGGGATCGGTGAGCAGTACTTC.

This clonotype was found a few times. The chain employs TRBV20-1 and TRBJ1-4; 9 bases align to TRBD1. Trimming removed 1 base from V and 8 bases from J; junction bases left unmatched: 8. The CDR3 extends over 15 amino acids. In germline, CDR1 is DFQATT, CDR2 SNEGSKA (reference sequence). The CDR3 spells CSARGTGTGKEKLFF. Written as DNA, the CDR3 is TGCAGTGCTAGAGGTACCGGGACAGGGAAGGAAAAACTGTTTTTT.

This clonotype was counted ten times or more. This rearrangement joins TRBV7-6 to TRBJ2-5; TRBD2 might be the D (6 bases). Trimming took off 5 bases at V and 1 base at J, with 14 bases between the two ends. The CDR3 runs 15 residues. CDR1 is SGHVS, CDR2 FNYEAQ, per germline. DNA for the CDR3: TGTGCCAGCAGCCGGTCCCTAGCGAGCCAAGAGACCCAGTACTTC. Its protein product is CASSRSLASQETQYF.

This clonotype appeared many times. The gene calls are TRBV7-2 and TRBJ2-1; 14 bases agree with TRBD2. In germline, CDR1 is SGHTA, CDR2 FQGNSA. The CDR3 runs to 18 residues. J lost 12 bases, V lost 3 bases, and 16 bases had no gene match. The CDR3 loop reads CASSFPLGTSGGRHGQFF. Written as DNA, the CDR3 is TGTGCCAGCAGCTTCCCCCTGGGGACTAGCGGGGGTCGACATGGGCAGTTCTTC.

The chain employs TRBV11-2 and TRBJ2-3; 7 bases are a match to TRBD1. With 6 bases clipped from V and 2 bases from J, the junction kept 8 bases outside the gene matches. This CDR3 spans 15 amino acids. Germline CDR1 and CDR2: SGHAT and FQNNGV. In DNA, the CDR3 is TGTGCCAGCAGTCAGGCACAGGGGCCCACAGATACGCAGTATTTT. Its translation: CASSQAQGPTDTQYF.

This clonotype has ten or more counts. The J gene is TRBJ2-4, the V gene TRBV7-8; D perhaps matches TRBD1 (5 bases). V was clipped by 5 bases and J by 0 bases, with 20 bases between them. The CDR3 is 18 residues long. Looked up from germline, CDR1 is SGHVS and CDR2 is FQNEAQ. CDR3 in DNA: TGTGCCAGCAGCCTACCCGTGAAGGGGAAGGGAGCCAAAAACATTCAGTACTTC. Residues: CASSLPVKGKGAKNIQYF.

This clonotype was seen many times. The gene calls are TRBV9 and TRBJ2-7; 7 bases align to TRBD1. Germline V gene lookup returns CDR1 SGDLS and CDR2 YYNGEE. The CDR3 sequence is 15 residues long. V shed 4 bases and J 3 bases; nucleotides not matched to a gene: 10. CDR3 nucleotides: TGTGCCAGCAGCCCCTCCGGACAGGTATTCTACGAGCAGTACTTC. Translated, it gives CASSPSGQVFYEQYF.

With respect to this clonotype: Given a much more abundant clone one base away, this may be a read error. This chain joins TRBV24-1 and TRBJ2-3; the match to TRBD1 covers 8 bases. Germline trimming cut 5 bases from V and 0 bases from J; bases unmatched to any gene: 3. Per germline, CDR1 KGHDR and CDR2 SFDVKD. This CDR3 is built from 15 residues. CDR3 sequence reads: CATSGWTGSTDTQYF. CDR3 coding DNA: TGTGCCACCAGTGGTTGGACAGGGAGCACAGATACGCAGTATTTT.

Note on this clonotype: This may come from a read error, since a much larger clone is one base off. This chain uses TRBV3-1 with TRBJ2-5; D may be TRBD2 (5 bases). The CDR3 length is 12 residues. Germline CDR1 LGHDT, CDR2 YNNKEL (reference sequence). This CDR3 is CAGSQAEQTQYF. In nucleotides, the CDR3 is TGTGCCGGCAGCCAAGCGGAGCAGACCCAGTACTTC.

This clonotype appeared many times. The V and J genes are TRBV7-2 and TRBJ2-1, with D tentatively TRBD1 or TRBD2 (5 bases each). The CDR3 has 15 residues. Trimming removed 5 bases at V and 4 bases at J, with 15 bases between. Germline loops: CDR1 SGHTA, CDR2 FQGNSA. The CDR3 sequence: CASSPTGAGYNEQFF. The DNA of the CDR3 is TGTGCCAGCAGCCCCACCGGGGCAGGATACAATGAGCAGTTCTTC.

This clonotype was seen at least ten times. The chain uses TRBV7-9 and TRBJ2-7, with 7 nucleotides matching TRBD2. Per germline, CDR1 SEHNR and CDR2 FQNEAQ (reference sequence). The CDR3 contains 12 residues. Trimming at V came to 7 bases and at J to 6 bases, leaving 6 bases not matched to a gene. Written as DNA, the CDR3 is TGTGCCAGCACCTCGGCGGGAGTCGAGCAGTACTTC. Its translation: CASTSAGVEQYF.

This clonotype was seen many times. CDR3 nucleotide sequence: TGTGCCAGCAGCCCTCCGGGGGGGCAGGGCACAGATACGCAGTATTTT. Protein: CASSPPGGQGTDTQYF. This chain uses TRBV5-5 with TRBJ2-3; 8 bases align to TRBD2. Looked up from germline, CDR1 is SGHKS and CDR2 is YYEKEE (reference sequence). This CDR3 region has 16 residues. V lost 4 bases and J lost 1; bases outside the gene matches: 8.

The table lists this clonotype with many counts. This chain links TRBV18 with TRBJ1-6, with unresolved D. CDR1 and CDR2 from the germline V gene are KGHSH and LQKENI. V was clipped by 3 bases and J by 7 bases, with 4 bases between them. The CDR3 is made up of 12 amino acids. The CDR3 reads CASSPENSPLHF. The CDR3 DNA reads TGTGCCAGCTCACCGGAGAATTCACCCCTCCACTTT.